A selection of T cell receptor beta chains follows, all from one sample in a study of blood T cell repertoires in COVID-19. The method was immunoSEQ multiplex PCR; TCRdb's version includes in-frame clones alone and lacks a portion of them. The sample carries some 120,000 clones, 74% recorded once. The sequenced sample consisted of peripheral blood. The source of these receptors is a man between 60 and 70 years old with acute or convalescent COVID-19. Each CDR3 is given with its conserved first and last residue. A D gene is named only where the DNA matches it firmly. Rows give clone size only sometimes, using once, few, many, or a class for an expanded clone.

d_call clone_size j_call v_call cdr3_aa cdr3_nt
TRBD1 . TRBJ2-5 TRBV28 CASSRTGRVETQYF TGTGCCAGCAGCCGGACAGGGCGGGTCGAGACCCAGTACTTC
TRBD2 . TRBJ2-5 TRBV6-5 CASSFAGTSEKETQYF TGTGCCAGCAGTTTTGCCGGGACTAGCGAAAAAGAGACCCAGTACTTC
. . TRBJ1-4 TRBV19 CASSREKLFF TGTGCCAGTTCACGGGAAAAACTGTTTTTT
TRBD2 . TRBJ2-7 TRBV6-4 CASSDGRGGPYEQYF TGTGCCAGCAGTGACGGGCGGGGGGGCCCCTACGAGCAGTACTTC
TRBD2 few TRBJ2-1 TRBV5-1 CASSGTSRNNEQFF TGCGCCAGTTCCGGGACTAGCAGGAATAATGAGCAGTTCTTC
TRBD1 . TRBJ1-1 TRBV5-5 CASSADRGTEAFF TGTGCCAGCAGCGCGGACAGGGGAACTGAAGCTTTCTTT
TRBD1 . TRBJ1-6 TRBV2 CASTRDRGNSPLHF TGTGCCAGCACGAGGGACAGGGGTAATTCACCCCTCCACTTT
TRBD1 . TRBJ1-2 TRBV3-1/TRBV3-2 CASSRTGDDYTF TGTGCCAGCAGCCGGACAGGGGATGACTACACCTTC
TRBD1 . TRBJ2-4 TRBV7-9 CASLGGNIQYF TGTGCCAGCTTAGGGGGCAACATTCAGTACTTC
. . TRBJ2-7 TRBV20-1 CSASKGTGFYEQYF TGCAGTGCTAGTAAGGGGACTGGGTTCTACGAGCAGTACTTC
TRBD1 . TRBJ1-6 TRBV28 CASSSGQVNSPLHF TGTGCCAGCAGTTCGGGACAGGTCAATTCACCCCTCCACTTT
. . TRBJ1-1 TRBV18 CASTRSLMNTEAFF TGTGCCAGCACCCGTTCCCTAATGAACACTGAAGCTTTCTTT
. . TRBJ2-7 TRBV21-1 CASSSTSGGFYEQYF TGTGCCAGCAGCTCTACTAGCGGGGGCTTCTACGAGCAGTACTTC
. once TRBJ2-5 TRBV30 CAWSVLIQETQYF TGTGCCTGGAGTGTCCTAATTCAAGAGACCCAGTACTTC
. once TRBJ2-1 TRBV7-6 CASSLRGGIRSYNEQFF TGTGCCAGCAGCTTAAGGGGGGGGATCCGCTCCTACAATGAGCAGTTCTTC
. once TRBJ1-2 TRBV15 CATSRDGRGYGYTF TGTGCCACCAGCAGAGACGGACGCGGGTATGGCTACACCTTC
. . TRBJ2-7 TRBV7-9 CASSPGTLNYEQYF TGTGCCAGCAGCCCTGGGACACTCAACTACGAGCAGTACTTC
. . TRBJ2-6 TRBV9 CASSVPGSGANVLTF TGTGCCAGCAGCGTCCCCGGTTCTGGGGCCAACGTCCTGACTTTC
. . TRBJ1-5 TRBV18 CASSPGAGANQPQHF TGTGCCAGCTCACCAGGGGCGGGGGCGAATCAGCCCCAGCATTTT
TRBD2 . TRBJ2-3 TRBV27 CASSPGLAGENTDTQYF TGTGCCAGCAGCCCGGGACTAGCGGGAGAAAACACAGATACGCAGTATTTT
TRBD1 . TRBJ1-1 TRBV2 CASTRQGMNTEAFF TGTGCCAGCACCAGACAGGGGATGAACACTGAAGCTTTCTTT
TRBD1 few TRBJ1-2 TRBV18 CASSGTGFNYGYTF TGTGCCAGCTCAGGGACAGGTTTTAACTATGGCTACACCTTC
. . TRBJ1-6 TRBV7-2 CASSLVRGAGSPLHF TGTGCCAGCAGCTTAGTTCGGGGGGCCGGGTCACCCCTCCACTTT
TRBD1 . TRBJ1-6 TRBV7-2 CASSLAGNRGYSNSPLHF TGTGCCAGCAGCTTAGCCGGAAACAGGGGTTATAGCAATTCACCCCTCCACTTT
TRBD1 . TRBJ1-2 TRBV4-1 CASSQAQTGANYGYTF TGCGCCAGCAGCCAAGCTCAAACAGGGGCTAACTATGGCTACACCTTC
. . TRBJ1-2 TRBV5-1 CASSLNRAGNYGYTF TGCGCCAGCAGCTTGAACCGCGCAGGGAACTATGGCTACACCTTC
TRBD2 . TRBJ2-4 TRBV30 CAWSRGGANGIQYF TGTGCCTGGAGCCGCGGGGGGGCGAATGGCATTCAGTACTTC
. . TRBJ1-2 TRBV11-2 CASSLRVYGYTF TGTGCCAGCAGCTTACGGGTTTATGGCTACACCTTC
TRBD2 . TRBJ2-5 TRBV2 CASKGTSEETQYF TGTGCCAGCAAGGGGACTAGCGAAGAGACCCAGTACTTC
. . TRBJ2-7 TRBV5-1 CASSLDGGLGEQYF TGCGCCAGCAGCTTGGATGGAGGACTGGGGGAGCAGTACTTC
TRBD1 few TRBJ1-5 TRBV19 CASSSDRAGQPQHF TGTGCCAGTAGTTCGGACAGGGCCGGTCAGCCCCAGCATTTT
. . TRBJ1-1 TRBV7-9 CASSPRQNSMNTEAFF TGTGCCAGCAGCCCGCGACAGAATTCAATGAACACTGAAGCTTTCTTT
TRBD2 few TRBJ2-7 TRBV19 CASSLAGGPSYEQYF TGTGCCAGTAGCCTGGCGGGAGGGCCTTCCTACGAGCAGTACTTC
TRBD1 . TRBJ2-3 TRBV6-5 CASKLGQGSDTQYF TGTGCCAGCAAATTAGGACAGGGATCAGATACGCAGTATTTT
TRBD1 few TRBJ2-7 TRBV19 CASSISGQGSIEQYF TGTGCCAGTAGTATCAGCGGACAGGGCTCCATAGAGCAGTACTTC
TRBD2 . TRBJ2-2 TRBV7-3 CASSPTGGWTGELFF TGTGCCAGCAGCCCCACCGGGGGGTGGACCGGGGAGCTGTTTTTT
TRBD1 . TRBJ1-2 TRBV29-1 CSVGEGARGYTF TGCAGCGTTGGAGAGGGGGCGCGTGGCTACACCTTC
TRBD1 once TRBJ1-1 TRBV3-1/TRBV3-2 CASSQDGLNRGRTEAFF TGTGCCAGCAGCCAAGACGGCCTGAACAGGGGGCGAACTGAAGCTTTCTTT
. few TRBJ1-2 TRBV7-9 CASGNAGNGYTF TGTGCCAGCGGCAATGCGGGTAATGGCTACACCTTC
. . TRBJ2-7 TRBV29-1 CSARQSTYEQYF TGCAGCGCCCGACAGTCCACCTACGAGCAGTACTTC
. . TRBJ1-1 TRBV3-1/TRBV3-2 CASSQDGARNTEAFF TGTGCCAGCAGCCAAGATGGGGCCCGGAACACTGAAGCTTTCTTT